One T cell receptor (beta chain) is described in this entry. No antigen is known for it. The data originate from a study of blood T cells in healthy people across ages. Primers used in a second PCR of roughly 6 to 11 cycles were a sample-barcoded 5' primer and a J-beta primer mix. TCRdb called the 5' RACE reads again in MiXCR, with one record for every CDR3 protein. Counted here are roughly 800,000 distinct CDR3 sequences, about three fifths occurring once; the ten biggest clones make up approximately 21%. Trimming removed 7 bases at V and 8 bases at J, with 18 bases between. Germline CDR1 is MNHEY and CDR2 is SMNVEV (reference sequence). There are 15 residues in the CDR3. General observations from the study: In older individuals, TCR beta diversity per million T cells was lower, falling roughly linearly with age. Estimated diversity across one million T cells was deemed an underestimate. Without sorted subsets, naive and antigen-experienced compartments could not be conclusively compared.

The clonotype was recovered from a man aged 25 to 45 in good health. The sequencing input was blood. The V call is TRBV27, the J call TRBJ1-6; a weak D match, TRBD1 (6 bases). The CDR3: CASTLGGPEYSPLHF. Written as DNA, the CDR3 is TGTGCCAGCACCCTCGGGGGGCCAGAATATTCACCCCTCCACTTT.